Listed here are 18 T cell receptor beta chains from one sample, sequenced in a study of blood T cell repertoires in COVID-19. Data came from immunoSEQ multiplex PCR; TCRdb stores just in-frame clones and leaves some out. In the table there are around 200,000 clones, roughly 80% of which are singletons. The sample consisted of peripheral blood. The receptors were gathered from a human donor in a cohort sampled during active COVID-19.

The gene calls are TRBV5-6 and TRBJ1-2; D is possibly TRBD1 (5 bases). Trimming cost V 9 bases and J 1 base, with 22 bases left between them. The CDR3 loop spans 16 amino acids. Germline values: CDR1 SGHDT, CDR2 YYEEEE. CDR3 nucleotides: TGTGCCACTAGGGGTGCTCGGGCCCACCTTAACTATGGCTACACCTTC. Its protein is CATRGARAHLNYGYTF.

As DNA, the CDR3 is TGTGCCAGTAGCGTAGCGGCATCTGGGGCCAACGTCCTGACTTTC. Protein: CASSVAASGANVLTF. The gene calls are TRBV19 and TRBJ2-6; possibly TRBD2 for D (6 bases). Germline values: CDR1 LNHDA, CDR2 SQIVND (reference sequence). Trimming removed 6 bases from V and 1 base from J, with 10 bases in between. The CDR3 has 15 amino acids. Looking up the rest from reference TRBV19 and TRBJ2-6 gives the full variable domain: DGGITQSPKYLFRKEGQNVTLSCEQNLNHDAMYWYRQDPGQGLRLIYYSQIVNDFQKGDIAEGYSVSREKKESFPLTVTSAQKNPTAFYLCASSVAASGANVLTFGAGSRLTVL.

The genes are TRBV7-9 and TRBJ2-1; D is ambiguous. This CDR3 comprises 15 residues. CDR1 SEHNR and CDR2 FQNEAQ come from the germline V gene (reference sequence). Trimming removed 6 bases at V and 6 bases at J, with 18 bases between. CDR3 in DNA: TGTGCCAGCAGTCAGACGGCCGACTCTTTCAATGAGCAGTTCTTC. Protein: CASSQTADSFNEQFF.

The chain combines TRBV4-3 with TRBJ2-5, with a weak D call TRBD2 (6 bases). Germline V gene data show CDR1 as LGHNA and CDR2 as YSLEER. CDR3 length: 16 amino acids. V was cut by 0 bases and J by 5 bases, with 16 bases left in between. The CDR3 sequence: CASSQDQDGGLETQYF. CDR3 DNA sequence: TGCGCCAGCAGCCAAGATCAGGATGGGGGGTTGGAGACCCAGTACTTC.

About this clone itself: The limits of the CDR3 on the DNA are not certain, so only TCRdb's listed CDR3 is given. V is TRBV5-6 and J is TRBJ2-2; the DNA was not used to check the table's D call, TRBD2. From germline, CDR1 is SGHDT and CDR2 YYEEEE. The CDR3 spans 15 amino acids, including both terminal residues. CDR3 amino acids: CASTSLGGGTGSCFF.

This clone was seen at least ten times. The CDR3 region has the DNA TGTGCCAGCAGCGTTGGGCGGGAGGGCCACAATGAGCAGTTCTTC. Its translation: CASSVGREGHNEQFF. This chain joins TRBV9 and TRBJ2-1, with 9 bases aligning to TRBD2. There are 15 residues in the CDR3. Germline lookup yields CDR1 SGDLS and CDR2 YYNGEE. The junction had 5 bases not matched to a gene; V was cut back by 2 bases and J by 5 bases.

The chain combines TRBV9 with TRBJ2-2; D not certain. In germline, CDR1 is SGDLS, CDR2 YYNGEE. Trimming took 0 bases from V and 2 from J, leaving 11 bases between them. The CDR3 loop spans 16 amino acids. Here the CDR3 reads CASSVAPAVNTGELFF. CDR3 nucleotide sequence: TGTGCCAGCAGCGTAGCCCCTGCAGTCAACACCGGGGAGCTGTTTTTT.

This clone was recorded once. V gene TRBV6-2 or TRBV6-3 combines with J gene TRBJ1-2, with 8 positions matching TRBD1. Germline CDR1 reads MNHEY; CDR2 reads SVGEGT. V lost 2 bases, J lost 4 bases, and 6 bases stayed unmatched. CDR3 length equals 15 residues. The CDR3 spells CASSYGPGGGYGYTF. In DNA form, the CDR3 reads TGTGCCAGCAGTTACGGGCCAGGGGGCGGCTATGGCTACACCTTC.

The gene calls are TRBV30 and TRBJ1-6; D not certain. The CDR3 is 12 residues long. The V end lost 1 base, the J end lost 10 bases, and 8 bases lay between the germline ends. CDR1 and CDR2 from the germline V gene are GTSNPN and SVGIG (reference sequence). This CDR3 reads CAWSEGSSPLHF. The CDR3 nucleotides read TGTGCCTGGAGTGAAGGGAGCTCACCCCTCCACTTT.

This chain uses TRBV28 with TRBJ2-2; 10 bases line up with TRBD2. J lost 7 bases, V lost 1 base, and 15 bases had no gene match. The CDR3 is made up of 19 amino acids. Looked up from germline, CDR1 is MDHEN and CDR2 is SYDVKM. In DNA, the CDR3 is TGTGCCAGCAGTTTATCTGGGCTAGCGGGAGCGCTTTGGGGCGGGGAGCTGTTTTTT. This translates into CASSLSGLAGALWGGELFF.

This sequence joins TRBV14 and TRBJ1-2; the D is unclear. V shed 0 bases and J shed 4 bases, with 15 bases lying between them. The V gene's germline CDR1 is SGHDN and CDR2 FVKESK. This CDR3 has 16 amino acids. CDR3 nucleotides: TGTGCCAGCAGCCAAGAGGCGGGCGGGCTGGTCTATGGCTACACCTTC. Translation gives CASSQEAGGLVYGYTF. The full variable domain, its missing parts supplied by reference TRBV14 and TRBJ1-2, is EAGVTQFPSHSVIEKGQTVTLRCDPISGHDNLYWYRRVMGKEIKFLLHFVKESKQDESGMPNNRFLAERTGGTYSTLKVQPAELEDSGVYFCASSQEAGGLVYGYTFGSGTRLTVV.

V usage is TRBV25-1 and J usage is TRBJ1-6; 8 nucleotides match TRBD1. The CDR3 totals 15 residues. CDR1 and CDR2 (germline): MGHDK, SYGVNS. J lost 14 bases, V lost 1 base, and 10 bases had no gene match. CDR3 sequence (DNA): TGTGCCAGCAGTGAATCGACGGACAGGGCTAGCACCCTCCACTTT. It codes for CASSESTDRASTLHF.

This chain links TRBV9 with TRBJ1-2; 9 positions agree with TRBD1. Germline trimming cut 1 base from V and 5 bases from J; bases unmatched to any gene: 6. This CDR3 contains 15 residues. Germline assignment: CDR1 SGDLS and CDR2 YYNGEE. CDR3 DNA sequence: TGTGCCAGCAGCGTAAGAGGGACAGGGAGATATGGCTACACCTTC. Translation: CASSVRGTGRYGYTF.

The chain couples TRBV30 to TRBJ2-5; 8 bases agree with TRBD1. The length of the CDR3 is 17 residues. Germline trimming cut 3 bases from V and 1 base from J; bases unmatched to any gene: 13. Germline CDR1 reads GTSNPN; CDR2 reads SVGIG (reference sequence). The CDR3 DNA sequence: TGTGCCTGGAGAGGGAAGGGGACAGGAGTATCCCAAGAGACCCAGTACTTC. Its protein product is CAWRGKGTGVSQETQYF. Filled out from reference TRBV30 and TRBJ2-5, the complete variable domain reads SQTIHQWPATLVQPVGSPLSLECTVEGTSNPNLYWYRQAAGRGLQLLFYSVGIGQISSEVPQNLSASRPQDRQFILSSKKLLLSDSGFYLCAWRGKGTGVSQETQYFGPGTRLLVL.

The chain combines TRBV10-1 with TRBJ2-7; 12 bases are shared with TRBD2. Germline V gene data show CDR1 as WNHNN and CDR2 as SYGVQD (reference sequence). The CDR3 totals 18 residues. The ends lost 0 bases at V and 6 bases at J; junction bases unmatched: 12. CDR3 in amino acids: CASSESETSGRILGEQYF. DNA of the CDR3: TGCGCCAGCAGTGAGTCTGAGACTAGCGGGAGAATTTTGGGCGAGCAGTACTTC.

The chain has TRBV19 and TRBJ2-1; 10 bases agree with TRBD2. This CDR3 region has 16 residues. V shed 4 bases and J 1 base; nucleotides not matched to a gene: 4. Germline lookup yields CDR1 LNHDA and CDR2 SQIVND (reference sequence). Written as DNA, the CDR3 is TGTGCCAGTAGTAAGGCTAGCGGGAGTTCCTACAATGAGCAGTTCTTC. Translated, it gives CASSKASGSSYNEQFF.

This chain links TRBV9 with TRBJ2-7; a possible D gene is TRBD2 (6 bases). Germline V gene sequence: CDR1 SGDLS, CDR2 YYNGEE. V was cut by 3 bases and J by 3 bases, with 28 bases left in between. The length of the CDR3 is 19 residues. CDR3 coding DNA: TGTGCCAGCAGCGCAACGCTGCCGGGCGGCGGGGCGCTCGTCTACGAGCAGTACTTC. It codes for CASSATLPGGGALVYEQYF.

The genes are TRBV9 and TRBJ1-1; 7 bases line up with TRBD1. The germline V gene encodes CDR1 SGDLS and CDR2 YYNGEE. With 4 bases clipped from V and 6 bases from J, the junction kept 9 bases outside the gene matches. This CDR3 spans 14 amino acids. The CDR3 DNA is TGTGCCAGCAGCCCTCGACAGGGAAGGCCTGAAGCTTTCTTT. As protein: CASSPRQGRPEAFF.